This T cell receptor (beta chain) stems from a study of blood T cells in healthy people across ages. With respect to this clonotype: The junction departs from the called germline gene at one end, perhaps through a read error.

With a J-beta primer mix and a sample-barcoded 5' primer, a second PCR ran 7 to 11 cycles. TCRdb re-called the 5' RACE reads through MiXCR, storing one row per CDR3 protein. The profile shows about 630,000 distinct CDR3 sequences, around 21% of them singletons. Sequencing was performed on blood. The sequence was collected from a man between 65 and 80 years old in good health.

CDR3 in amino acids: CVSTDSYEQYF. The CDR3 DNA sequence: TGTGTCAGCACGGACTCCTACGAGCAGTACTTC. The V call is TRBV6-5, the J call TRBJ2-7, with no clear D. The CDR3 is 11 residues long. Germline V gene data show CDR1 as MNHEY and CDR2 as SVGAGI.